Below, 15 T cell receptor beta chains from the same sample are listed, as sequenced in a study of blood T cell repertoires in COVID-19. Assay: immunoSEQ multiplex PCR; the TCRdb copy retains only in-frame clones and omits some. The table includes roughly 66,000 clones, about 89% detected once. The material sequenced was peripheral blood. These TCRs come from a human donor in a cohort sampled during active COVID-19.

The CDR3 nucleotides are TGTGCCAGCAGCCCGCGGGGGCCTACCTACGAGCAGTACTTC. Translation: CASSPRGPTYEQYF. The chain carries TRBV5-4 and TRBJ2-7, with D perhaps matching TRBD2 (7 bases). The CDR3 consists of 14 residues. Germline CDR1 SGHNT, CDR2 YYREEE (reference sequence). Between the trimmed V and J ends, which lost 4 bases and 2 bases, there was a span of 13 bases.

This clone was seen once. V is TRBV18 and J is TRBJ2-1, with 8 bases fitting TRBD2. This CDR3 region has 16 residues. V dropped 0 bases and J dropped 7; count of bases not matched to a gene: 8. CDR1 and CDR2 (germline): KGHSH, LQKENI. As DNA, the CDR3 is TGTGCCAGCTCACCACCGGTAGCGGGATCGGGGAATGAGCAGTTCTTC. Translated: CASSPPVAGSGNEQFF.

The rearrangement uses TRBV7-9 and TRBJ2-7; D might be TRBD1 (5 bases). The germline gives CDR1 SEHNR, CDR2 FQNEAQ (reference sequence). This CDR3 contains 14 residues. The germline V and J ends were trimmed by 3 bases and 2 bases, with 11 bases remaining between them. This CDR3 reads CASSLSDRAYEQYF. The CDR3 region has the DNA TGTGCCAGCAGCTTGAGTGACAGAGCCTACGAGCAGTACTTC.

V usage is TRBV18 and J usage is TRBJ1-1; perhaps TRBD1 as D (5 bases). V dropped 3 bases and J dropped 0 bases, with 8 bases sitting between them. The CDR3 is 14 amino acids. CDR1 and CDR2 from the germline V gene are KGHSH and LQKENI. CDR3 region: CASSPDSMNTEAFF. The CDR3 nucleotides are TGTGCCAGCTCACCCGACAGTATGAACACTGAAGCTTTCTTT.

V and J are TRBV18 and TRBJ2-3; D is uncertain. V shed 6 bases and J shed 1 base, with 20 bases lying between them. This CDR3 contains 17 residues. Germline V gives CDR1 KGHSH, CDR2 LQKENI. Here the CDR3 reads CASSTTLGGQGTDTQYF. The CDR3 DNA reads TGTGCCAGCTCCACCACATTAGGTGGTCAGGGCACAGATACGCAGTATTTT.

This clone was picked up one time. The chain is built from TRBV4-3 and TRBJ2-2, with 9 bases fitting TRBD2. This CDR3 has 19 residues. With V trimmed by 0 bases and J by 2 bases, 10 bases remained unmatched. From germline, CDR1 is LGHNA and CDR2 YSLEER. Written as DNA, the CDR3 is TGCGCCAGCAGCCAAGATATGGTCTTAGCGGGGGTAAACACCGGGGAGCTGTTTTTT. This encodes CASSQDMVLAGVNTGELFF.

This clone has more than one count but fewer than ten. The V gene is TRBV5-1, the J gene TRBJ1-1; a weak D match, TRBD1 (5 bases). V was pared by 0 bases and J by 1 base, with 7 bases between. From germline, CDR1 is SGHRS and CDR2 YFSETQ. CDR3 size: 14 residues. Here the CDR3 reads CASSLGRENTEAFF. CDR3 bases: TGCGCCAGCAGCTTGGGCAGGGAGAACACTGAAGCTTTCTTT.

The chain joins TRBV19 to TRBJ2-1, with TRBD2 identical over 9 bases. Germline V CDR1 and CDR2: LNHDA, SQIVND (reference sequence). This CDR3 region has 16 residues. V gave up 7 bases and J gave up 6 bases; unmatched junction bases: 13. CDR3 sequence (DNA): TGTGCCAGTACCTCTCGCGGGAGGGGAGATGGCAATGAGCAGTTCTTC. Translation gives CASTSRGRGDGNEQFF.

The V call is TRBV15, the J call TRBJ2-5, with TRBD2 identical over 13 bases. Germline V CDR1 and CDR2: LNHNV, YYDKDF (reference sequence). V was clipped by 3 bases and J by 2 bases; unmatched bases: 12. CDR3 length: 19 amino acids. The CDR3 is CATSRELAGGGGLQETQYF. In DNA form, the CDR3 reads TGTGCCACCAGCAGGGAACTAGCGGGAGGGGGGGGTTTACAAGAGACCCAGTACTTC.

V usage is TRBV7-2 and J usage is TRBJ2-5; 10 bases line up with TRBD1. The ends lost 4 bases at V and 5 bases at J; junction bases unmatched: 4. Germline V gene sequence: CDR1 SGHTA, CDR2 FQGNSA. There are 14 residues in the CDR3. CDR3 bases: TGTGCCAGCAGCTGGGACAGGGGAAGGGAGACCCAGTACTTC. Protein sequence: CASSWDRGRETQYF.

The chain has TRBV5-4 and TRBJ2-5; 15 nucleotides align to TRBD2. J gave up 2 bases and V 3 bases, and 8 bases lay outside the gene matches. This CDR3 spans 18 amino acids. Looked up from germline, CDR1 is SGHNT and CDR2 is YYREEE (reference sequence). CDR3 amino acids: CASSSGTSGGHRQETQYF. CDR3 bases: TGTGCCAGCAGCTCAGGGACTAGCGGGGGGCACAGACAAGAGACCCAGTACTTC.

V and J are TRBV5-4 and TRBJ1-1; 8 nucleotides align to TRBD1. CDR3 length equals 15 residues. Trimming took 5 bases from V and 9 from J; bases not matched to a gene: 15. CDR1 SGHNT and CDR2 YYREEE come from the germline V gene (reference sequence). CDR3 nucleotide sequence: TGTGCCAGCAGAAATGCTACAGGGGGGAAGTCCAAAGCTTTCTTT. Its protein is CASRNATGGKSKAFF.

The V and J genes are TRBV28 and TRBJ1-1; D possibly corresponds to TRBD1 (6 bases). The CDR3 runs to 14 residues. Germline V gene sequence: CDR1 MDHEN, CDR2 SYDVKM. V gave up 7 bases and J gave up 3 bases, with 15 bases separating them. CDR3 amino acids: CASTIQGMYTEAFF. The CDR3, as DNA: TGTGCCAGCACCATTCAGGGGATGTACACTGAAGCTTTCTTT.

The rearrangement links TRBV7-6 to TRBJ2-2, with unresolved D. The CDR3 contains 16 residues. Trimming took 1 base from V and 3 from J, leaving 12 bases between them. From germline, CDR1 is SGHVS and CDR2 FNYEAQ. CDR3 protein: CASSLGAGTYTGELFF. The CDR3 DNA sequence: TGTGCCAGCAGCTTAGGTGCAGGAACCTACACCGGGGAGCTGTTTTTT.

J is TRBJ2-1 and V is TRBV6-1, with 9 bases aligning to TRBD2. The CDR3 length is 16 residues. Looked up from germline, CDR1 is MNHNS and CDR2 is SASEGT. The trim removed 3 bases at V and 7 bases at J, leaving 10 bases unmatched. CDR3 sequence reads: CASSERAGGIGNEQFF. CDR3 coding DNA: TGTGCCAGCAGTGAGAGGGCGGGAGGGATCGGAAATGAGCAGTTCTTC.